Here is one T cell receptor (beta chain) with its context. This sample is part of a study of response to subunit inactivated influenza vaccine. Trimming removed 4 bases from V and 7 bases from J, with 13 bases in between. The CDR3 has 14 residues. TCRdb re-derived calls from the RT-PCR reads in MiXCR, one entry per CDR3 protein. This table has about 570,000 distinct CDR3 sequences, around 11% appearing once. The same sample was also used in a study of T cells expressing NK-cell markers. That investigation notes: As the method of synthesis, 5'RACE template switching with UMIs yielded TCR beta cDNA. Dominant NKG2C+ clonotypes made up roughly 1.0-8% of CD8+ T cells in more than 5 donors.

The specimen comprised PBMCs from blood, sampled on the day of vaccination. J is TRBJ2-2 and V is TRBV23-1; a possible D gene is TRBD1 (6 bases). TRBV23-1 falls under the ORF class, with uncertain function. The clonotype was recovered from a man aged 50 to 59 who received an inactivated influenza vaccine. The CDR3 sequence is CASSLHRDGGELFF. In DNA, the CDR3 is TGCGCCAGCAGTCTTCACAGGGATGGCGGGGAGCTGTTTTTT.